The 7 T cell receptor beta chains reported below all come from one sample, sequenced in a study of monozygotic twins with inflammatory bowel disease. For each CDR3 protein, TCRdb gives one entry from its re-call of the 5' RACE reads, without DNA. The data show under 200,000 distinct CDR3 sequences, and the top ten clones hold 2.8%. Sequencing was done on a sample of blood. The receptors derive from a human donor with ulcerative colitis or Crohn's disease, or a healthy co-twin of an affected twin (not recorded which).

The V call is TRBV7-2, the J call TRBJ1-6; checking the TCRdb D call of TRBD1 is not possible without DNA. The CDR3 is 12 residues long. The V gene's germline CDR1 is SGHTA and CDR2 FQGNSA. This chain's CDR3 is CASRGQGSPLHF.

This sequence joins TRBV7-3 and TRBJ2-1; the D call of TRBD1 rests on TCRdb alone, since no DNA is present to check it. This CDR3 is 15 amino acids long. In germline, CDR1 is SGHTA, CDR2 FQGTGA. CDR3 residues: CASSRDRYAYNEQFF.

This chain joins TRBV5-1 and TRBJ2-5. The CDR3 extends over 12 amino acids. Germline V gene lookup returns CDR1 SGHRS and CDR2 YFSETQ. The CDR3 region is CASSGTGETQYF.

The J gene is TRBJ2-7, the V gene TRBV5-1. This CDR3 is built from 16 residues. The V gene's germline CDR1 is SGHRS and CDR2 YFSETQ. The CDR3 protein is CASSLVSALGSYEQYF.

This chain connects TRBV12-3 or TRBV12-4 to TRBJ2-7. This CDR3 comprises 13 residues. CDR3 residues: CASSSSEIYEQYF.

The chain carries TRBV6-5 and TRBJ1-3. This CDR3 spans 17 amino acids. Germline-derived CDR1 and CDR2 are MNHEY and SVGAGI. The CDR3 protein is CASSYEPQTYSGNTIYF.

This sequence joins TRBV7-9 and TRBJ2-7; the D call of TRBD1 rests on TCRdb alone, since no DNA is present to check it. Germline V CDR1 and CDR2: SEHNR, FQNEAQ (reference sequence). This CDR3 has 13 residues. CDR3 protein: CASSNTGVYEQYF.